Sequencing of this TCR beta chain was carried out in a study of cytomegalovirus exposure and HLA in healthy donors (dated by TCRdb to about 2017). As for the study more broadly: An earlier analysis of several hundred of the donors reported roughly 300 Gb of sequence data and 100 million to 120 million unique TCR beta sequences obtained from some 170 million T cells. Every repertoire in the discovery cohort had been generated on one and the same sequencing platform. Among the roughly 380 genotyped donors, approximately 82% belonged to the genetic ancestry cluster associated with self-reported Caucasian donors. Roughly 5 DR-DQ haplotypes were handled as single units for association and clustering because linkage in the cohort was strong. Typing coverage differed by locus: A, B, C, DRB1 and DQB1 were typed in roughly 620-640 donors, DQA1 in about 500, DPA1 in 600 to 610, and DPB1 in around 440. To predict cytomegalovirus infection status, the study brought together high-throughput TCR immunosequencing, statistical association of individual TCRs with disease status, and machine learning. Alongside the repertoire data, information on donor age, sex, ethnicity and CMV serostatus was compiled. Both class I and class II loci were covered by HLA typing, at four-digit resolution. To decide whether each TCR beta V gene segment behaved as functional or pseudogenic, an earlier analysis of 587 of the donors relied on high-throughput TCR beta sequencing. Genome-wide SNP genotypes for about 60% of the roughly 670 donors were used in a later genetic analysis, which treated that subset as a discovery cohort. Approximately 300 gigabases of sequencing data and approximately 92 million unique TCR sequences made up an early release that covered nearly 650 HLA-typed donors. The later analysis used no new phenotypic data to find candidate immune exposures, relying instead on TCR beta sequences and their occurrence across donors. Across 300 to 500 genotyped donors of the cohort, an average of approximately 200,000 unique TCR beta nucleotide sequences per donor were sequenced, and roughly a sixth of those sequences were non-productive. In a later analysis, previously published TCR beta repertoires from several hundred donors were re-analyzed and high-resolution HLA genotyping was added so that TCR occurrence patterns could be studied. The study was designed to test whether signatures of past pathogen exposure could be identified by cataloging public T cell receptors. Besides the first cohort of roughly 660 subjects, a separate validation cohort made up of roughly 130 different subjects was used. The study profiled the T cell repertoires of about 640 subjects by immunosequencing and related them to cytomegalovirus serostatus. Results and caveats for the whole study, not just this receptor: When HLA alleles, especially DR and DQ, strongly co-occurred, TCR associations were difficult to assign to individual alleles. The classifier was reported to diagnose cytomegalovirus status with high specificity and sensitivity in both the original cohort and the validation cohort. The presence/absence analyses assumed that sequencing depth was roughly uniform across donors, and that assumption may not be true. In an earlier analysis of approximately 590 of the donors, most TCR beta V segments appeared in productive rearrangements about 87% or about 30% of the time, broadly matching IMGT annotations. Most CMV-associated TCR beta chains appeared to be HLA-restricted in a later analysis, and the HLA associations seemed to be driven largely by CMV exposure. Several of the top co-occurrence clusters appeared to be linked to parvovirus B19, influenza, CMV and Epstein-Barr virus, according to a later analysis. For the cohort, immune exposure information was limited to CMV serostatus. A later analysis found that TCR association rates varied across HLA loci, with DRB1 alleles showing the most associated TCRs and HLA-C alleles the fewest. Approximately 16 rarely observed V segments, including chromosome 9 orphons, were excluded from the earlier analysis of several hundred of the donors because counts were too low. A further reported finding was that TCR beta sequences accurately predicted the HLA-A and HLA-B alleles for most subjects in the first cohort. Linkage disequilibrium might explain the correlated functional status among segregating V segments, but an unknown experimental factor could not be excluded. The study gave a list of over 150 TCR beta chains associated with cytomegalovirus. Compared with equally common non-associated chains, HLA-associated TCR beta chains in a later analysis were more clonally expanded and had lower generation probabilities. A later analysis associated roughly 17,000 TCR beta sequences with specific HLA alleles at a false discovery rate of 0.05. Because the 87-base-pair reads could not distinguish some IMGT-functional V segments, including TRBV6-2 and TRBV6-3, those segments were excluded. The authors suggested that the approach could potentially be generalized to other disease states and immunological phenotypes. In a later genetic analysis, a missense DCLRE1C variant was associated with V-gene and J-gene trimming of TCR beta chains, and the association was replicated in an independent cohort. A cluster of highly shared sequence variants was judged likely to be a technical artifact of the sequencing pipeline. In vitro tests confirmed that three of the cytomegalovirus-associated TCR beta chains recognize cytomegalovirus antigens. Most TCR sequences were observed very rarely across donors, whereas some public TCRs were present in many individuals. Only TCR beta chains were sequenced in this cohort, and the absence of alpha or paired-chain data limited detectable features. In a later genetic analysis, fewer N-insertions in productive TCRs were reported among donors in an Asian-associated ancestry cluster than the 666-donor mean. Because HLA typing was unavailable for some donors at each locus, only the typed subset was used in association tests.

On this clone: This receptor's antigen is unknown.

Library preparation employed the immunoSEQ multiplex PCR assay. The multiplex PCR relied on a mix of 60 forward primers for TCR Vbeta segments and 13 reverse primers for TCR Jbeta segments. The CDR3 region of rearranged TCR beta genes was amplified from genomic DNA with a multiplex PCR assay. The amplified TCR beta libraries were sequenced on the Illumina HiSeq System as 87-base-pair reads. In the authors' own workflow: A later analysis counted about 80 million unique TCR beta chains across the 700 or so repertoires, and around 12 million of these chains were shared by at least two donors. A nearest-neighbor algorithm error-corrected the raw reads and collapsed the reads into unique sequences, merging closely related sequences to remove PCR and sequencing errors. To assign V, D and J gene segments, CDR3 sequences were aligned to IMGT reference sequences. For a sequence to be retained, at least a six-nucleotide match to both a V gene segment and a J gene segment was required. Rearrangements were called productive when the CDR3 lacked stop codons and stayed in frame with V and J; all others were non-productive. CDR3 was defined by IMGT convention, running from the second conserved V-encoded cysteine to the conserved J-encoded phenylalanine. The earlier analysis of roughly 590 of the donors excluded any sequence lacking an unambiguous match to a single V gene segment. An earlier analysis of several hundred of the donors called V segments functional above 56.7% productive rearrangements and segregating when the between-donor standard deviation exceeded 5%. A statistical classification framework was built for diagnosing cytomegalovirus status from the catalog of TCR beta chain sequences. A later analysis assigned V and J genes by comparing TCR nucleotide sequences with IMGT/GENE-DB human TR gene sequences. Using the TCRdist pipeline, a later analysis assigned CDR3 sequences along with most-parsimonious VDJ recombination scenarios. A later analysis defined each TCR beta chain by its CDR3 amino acid sequence plus V-gene family, and excluded reads lacking a unique V-gene family. In a later analysis, a few hundred highly shared, low-generation-probability nucleotide sequences were removed to address suspected cross-contamination and a sequencing artifact. For each public chain, a later analysis derived a clonal expansion index from normalized ranks of inferred template counts within each repertoire. A later analysis computed generation probabilities with a VDJ recombination model fitted to out-of-frame rearrangements, and checked the results against IGoR. Hypergeometric tests were used in a later analysis to score TCR-TCR, TCR-HLA and TCR-CMV co-occurrence, with a repertoire-size bias correction applied to the TCR pairs. In a later analysis, false discovery rates were estimated by permuting HLA or CMV assignments 20 times. In a later analysis, co-occurring TCRs were grouped with DBSCAN, and TCRdist sequence similarity was added when clustering was performed within HLA-allele-positive subsets. Repertoires with fewer than 30,000 or more than 120,000 public chains were left out of co-occurrence clustering, as were five repertoires with anomalous nucleotide sharing. In TCRdb, the immuneACCESS table is reduced to in-frame sequences with V and J assigned. These tables do not hold every clone; where another copy was compared, an unresolved V gene accounts for under half, and the others remain unexplained. V and J calls plus clone size are reproduced from that table; the DNA served to infer D and trimming. The table for this sample shows around 100,000 clones. The biggest ten clones account for roughly 6.6% of the sample.

The cohort comprised 710 or so healthy bone marrow donors. At the time of sampling, every cohort member was nominally healthy, though immune exposures that went unrecorded were likely present. The donor tested CMV seropositive, placing the donor among the 290 or so seropositive members of the cohort. Each donor provided a peripheral blood sample, and peripheral blood mononuclear cells were used for TCR beta sequencing. The Qiagen DNeasy Blood Extraction Kit was used to extract genomic DNA from the blood cell samples. CDR3 length: 18 amino acids, cysteine to phenylalanine. Of the read, only the CDR3 DNA is kept; its 54 bases are in frame from base 1. At the junction V is shortened by 3 bases and J by 0 bases, with 17 bases in between. CDR1 and CDR2, per the germline V gene (reference sequence), are LNHNV and YYDKDF.

Sequencing was performed on PBMCs. The rearrangement combines TRBV15 with TRBJ1-4; the D region possibly corresponds to TRBD1 (5 bases align). The clonotype comes from a man aged 35 to 55 in good health and CMV-seropositive. The DNA sequence is as follows: TGTGCCACCAGCAGCGCGAGGCAGGGCCGTGCAACTAATGAAAAACTGTTTTTT. It is translated as CATSSARQGRATNEKLFF.